Below are 12 T cell receptor beta chains sequenced from a single sample in a study of blood T cell repertoires in COVID-19 (dated by TCRdb to 2019 to 2021). The library was prepared using the immunoSEQ multiplex PCR assay. The table comes from immuneACCESS by way of TCRdb, which keeps in-frame sequences with V and J called. Part of the clones is missing from these tables; in studies checked, under half for an unresolved V gene and the rest for unknown reasons. Present in this sample are about 240,000 clones, around 88% of which were seen just once. The leading ten clones occupy approximately 3.7% of the sample. Sample: PBMCs or T cells enriched from blood (not recorded which). Receptors were obtained from a woman aged 30 to 39 who had recovered from COVID-19.

The chain is built from TRBV28 and TRBJ2-4; 7 nucleotides align to TRBD1. V trimming: 6 bases; J trimming: 1 base; junction bases outside the gene matches: 6. Germline CDR1 reads MDHEN; CDR2 reads SYDVKM. The CDR3 has 15 amino acids. The CDR3 DNA follows: TGTGCCAGCAGCGTCGACAGGGCGGCCAAAAACATTCAGTACTTC. It encodes CASSVDRAAKNIQYF.

The chain joins TRBV20-1 to TRBJ1-2; D uncertain. V was clipped by 3 bases and J by 8 bases, with 16 bases between them. The CDR3 is 13 amino acids. Germline V gene lookup returns CDR1 DFQATT and CDR2 SNEGSKA (reference sequence). CDR3 loop: CSASVTDRGGYTF. CDR3 sequence (DNA): TGCAGTGCTAGTGTAACTGACCGGGGAGGCTACACCTTC.

In this sample, this clone turned up once. CDR3 loop: CASSFGQGGVRYGYTF. CDR3 bases: TGCGCCAGCAGCTTTGGACAGGGCGGAGTCCGCTATGGCTACACCTTC. The chain is built from TRBV4-1 and TRBJ1-2; 8 positions agree with TRBD1. This CDR3 spans 16 amino acids. CDR1 is MGHRA, CDR2 YSYEKL, per germline. Germline trimming cut 5 bases from V and 4 bases from J; bases unmatched to any gene: 12.

This chain uses TRBV7-9 with TRBJ2-6; the match to TRBD1 covers 8 bases. Germline assignment: CDR1 SEHNR and CDR2 FQNEAQ (reference sequence). The CDR3 has 17 amino acids. Losses at the gene ends were 7 bases for V and 4 bases for J; bases not matched to a gene: 12. The CDR3 reads CASNRGQGASGANVLTF. The CDR3, as DNA: TGTGCCAGCAATCGAGGGCAGGGGGCGTCCGGGGCCAACGTCCTGACTTTC.

The chain uses TRBV28 and TRBJ2-3, with a tentative D call TRBD2 (6 bases). Between the trimmed V and J ends, which lost 2 bases and 2 bases, there was a span of 17 bases. The CDR3 loop spans 17 amino acids. Germline lookup yields CDR1 MDHEN and CDR2 SYDVKM. The CDR3 region is CASSLGSWDLTTDTQYF. CDR3 coding DNA: TGTGCCAGCAGTTTAGGTTCGTGGGACTTGACCACAGATACGCAGTATTTT.

The genes are TRBV6-6 and TRBJ1-5; D gene uncertain. Looked up from germline, CDR1 is MNHNY and CDR2 is SVGAGI (reference sequence). V lost 5 bases, J lost 0 bases, and 17 bases lay in between. There are 17 residues in the CDR3. CDR3 nucleotides: TGTGCCAGCAGTCCCCGAGAGAAAGATTATAGCAATCAGCCCCAGCATTTT. This codes for CASSPREKDYSNQPQHF.

This clone was observed once. The J gene is TRBJ1-2, the V gene TRBV28, with 7 bases aligning to TRBD1. The CDR3 has 12 residues. V was pared by 6 bases and J by 7 bases, with 5 bases of the junction left unmatched. Germline loops: CDR1 MDHEN, CDR2 SYDVKM. CDR3 bases: TGTGCCAGCAGAAGGGGGCTTCTTGGCTACACCTTC. This encodes CASRRGLLGYTF.

The chain recombines TRBV5-6 with TRBJ1-1, with 7 nucleotides matching TRBD1. The J segment lost 3 bases and the V segment lost 2 bases, leaving 4 bases of the junction unmatched. Germline V gene sequence: CDR1 SGHDT, CDR2 YYEEEE. CDR3 length: 14 amino acids. CDR3 sequence (DNA): TGTGCCAGCAGCTTCCCCACAGGGGACACTGAAGCTTTCTTT. This sequence encodes CASSFPTGDTEAFF.

The genes are TRBV9 and TRBJ1-6; D gene ambiguous. The V and J ends lost 1 base and 8 bases respectively, with 7 bases between them. The CDR3 has 13 residues. Germline V lookup: CDR1 SGDLS, CDR2 YYNGEE. This CDR3 reads CASSVKGDSPLHF. In nucleotides, the CDR3 is TGTGCCAGCAGCGTAAAGGGAGATTCACCCCTCCACTTT.

The chain combines TRBV9 with TRBJ1-5, with D perhaps matching TRBD1 (5 bases). Germline loops: CDR1 SGDLS, CDR2 YYNGEE. There are 15 residues in the CDR3. The ends were cut back, 0 bases at V and 2 bases at J, with 9 bases in the middle. The chain's CDR3 is CASSVGGLGNQPQHF. The CDR3 bases are TGTGCCAGCAGCGTAGGGGGCCTGGGCAATCAGCCCCAGCATTTT.

V is TRBV6-4 and J is TRBJ2-6; the D gene is possibly TRBD2 (6 bases). This CDR3 contains 17 residues. Trimming removed 3 bases at V and 2 bases at J, with 14 bases between. Per germline, CDR1 MRHNA and CDR2 SNTAGT. The CDR3 reads CASSERAGGAGANVLTF. The CDR3 DNA reads as TGTGCCAGCAGTGAAAGAGCCGGGGGTGCTGGGGCCAACGTCCTGACTTTC.

The count of this clone is one. The chain recombines TRBV15 with TRBJ2-3; no definite D call. V was pared by 4 bases and J by 10 bases, with 12 bases between. The CDR3 sequence is 12 residues long. Germline assignment: CDR1 LNHNV and CDR2 YYDKDF (reference sequence). Here the CDR3 DNA reads TGTGCCACCAGCAAACCCCCGGTCGCGCAGTATTTT. It is translated as CATSKPPVAQYF.